This passage covers 22 T cell receptor beta chains from one sample sequenced in a study of T-cell reconstitution after alpha-beta-depleted transplantation in children. The authors prepared the TCRbeta library with unique molecular identifiers. TCRdb processed the PCR reads anew with MiXCR; each CDR3 protein has one entry. Of hundreds of thousands of distinct CDR3 sequences listed, 16% are singletons. This sample comprised PBMCs from the stem cell graft donor, obtained from the stem cell graft. All receptors come from a human donor who donated a stem cell graft to a child with acute myeloid leukemia.

The chain combines TRBV7-8 with TRBJ2-3; D might be TRBD2 (6 bases). The CDR3 length is 15 residues. Trimming pared 4 bases from V and 0 bases from J, leaving 11 bases between. Germline CDR1 reads SGHVS; CDR2 reads FQNEAQ. CDR3 in DNA: TGTGCCAGCAGCTCCGGGGGATCAAGCACAGATACGCAGTATTTT. It translates to CASSSGGSSTDTQYF.

This chain joins TRBV7-3 and TRBJ2-3; D is unresolved. With 6 bases removed from V and 15 bases from J, the gap between germline ends came to 19 bases. Germline CDR1 SGHTA, CDR2 FQGTGA. The CDR3 is made up of 12 amino acids. CDR3 DNA: TGTGCCAGCAGACCCCCCGGGCAGACTCTATATTTT. This gives the protein CASRPPGQTLYF. Full variable domain (rest looked up from reference TRBV7-3 and TRBJ2-3): GAGVSQTPSNKVTEKGKYVELRCDPISGHTALYWYRQSLGQGPEFLIYFQGTGAADDSGLPNDRFFAVRPEGSVSTLKIQRTERGDSAVYLCASRPPGQTLYFGPGTRLTVL.

This sequence joins TRBV7-9 and TRBJ1-5; weak D call: TRBD1 (5 bases). The CDR3 is 15 residues long. The V end lost 5 bases, the J end lost 0 bases, and 11 bases lay between the germline ends. CDR1 and CDR2 (germline): SEHNR, FQNEAQ (reference sequence). For the CDR3, the DNA is TGTGCCAGCAGCCCCCAGGGCAATAGCAATCAGCCCCAGCATTTT. Its protein product is CASSPQGNSNQPQHF. Based on the CDR3 plus reference TRBV7-9 and TRBJ1-5, the full variable domain is DTGVSQNPRHKITKRGQNVTFRCDPISEHNRLYWYRQTLGQGPEFLTYFQNEAQLEKSRLLSDRFSAERPKGSFSTLEIQRTEQGDSAMYLCASSPQGNSNQPQHFGDGTRLSIL.

The chain couples TRBV28 to TRBJ2-5; the D gene is possibly TRBD2 (7 bases). CDR1 and CDR2 (germline): MDHEN, SYDVKM. Trimming shortened V by 7 bases and J by 8 bases, and 17 bases separated the two germline ends. There are 13 residues in the CDR3. The CDR3 DNA follows: TGTGCCAGCATCCGTGGGGGGGCGGGTACCCAGTACTTC. It is translated as CASIRGGAGTQYF.

The chain carries TRBV24-1 and TRBJ1-1, with TRBD1 matching 8 bases. Trimming took 5 bases from V and 8 from J; bases not matched to a gene: 9. From germline, CDR1 is KGHDR and CDR2 SFDVKD. CDR3 length: 14 amino acids. The CDR3 DNA follows: TGTGCCACCAGTGGTACCGGACAGGGTGGGGAAGCTTTCTTT. Its protein is CATSGTGQGGEAFF.

This clonotype was seen many times. The J gene is TRBJ2-7, the V gene TRBV20-1; D might be TRBD1 (6 bases). The CDR3 consists of 13 residues. Germline-derived CDR1 and CDR2 are DFQATT and SNEGSKA (reference sequence). V was trimmed by 1 base and J by 5 bases, leaving 12 bases between them. Here the CDR3 reads CSARGRDTDEQYF. The CDR3 nucleotides read TGCAGTGCTAGAGGCCGGGACACGGACGAGCAGTACTTC.

This clonotype turned up a few times. This sequence joins TRBV7-6 and TRBJ2-1, with TRBD1 identical over 10 bases. The V segment lost 6 bases and the J segment 5 bases; nucleotides outside the gene matches: 10. Germline CDR1 is SGHVS and CDR2 is FNYEAQ. CDR3 length equals 16 residues. This CDR3 is CASSSNPGQGNNEQFF. The DNA for the CDR3 is TGTGCCAGCAGTTCAAACCCGGGACAGGGGAACAATGAGCAGTTCTTC.

The CDR3 reads CASSLRTPLYSPLHF. For the CDR3, the DNA is TGTGCCAGCAGTTTAAGGACGCCCCTGTATTCACCCCTCCACTTT. The chain carries TRBV12-3 or TRBV12-4 and TRBJ1-6; D is ambiguous. V dropped 2 bases and J dropped 8 bases, with 13 bases sitting between them. The CDR3 totals 15 residues.

The chain couples TRBV7-9 to TRBJ1-6; TRBD1 matches at 11 bases. The CDR3 spans 14 residues. Trimming cost V 5 bases and J 10 bases; bases outside gene matches: 4. Germline V CDR1 and CDR2: SEHNR, FQNEAQ (reference sequence). The CDR3 here is CASSADRGQSPLHF. CDR3 sequence (DNA): TGTGCCAGCAGCGCGGACAGGGGGCAATCACCCCTCCACTTT.

The chain has TRBV4-3 and TRBJ2-7, with D perhaps matching TRBD1 (5 bases). Germline V lookup: CDR1 LGHNA, CDR2 YSLEER. The CDR3 length is 13 residues. The germline V and J ends were trimmed by 2 bases and 3 bases, with 8 bases remaining between them. The CDR3 DNA sequence: TGCGCCAGCAGCCAATCCCAGGGCTACGAGCAGTACTTC. This sequence encodes CASSQSQGYEQYF.

This clonotype was observed a few times. The chain has TRBV30 and TRBJ2-7, with TRBD1 identical over 10 bases. Looked up from germline, CDR1 is GTSNPN and CDR2 is SVGIG (reference sequence). Unmatched junction bases numbered 3, after V lost 4 bases and J lost 3 bases. The CDR3 runs 13 residues. DNA for the CDR3: TGTGCCTGGACACGGGACAGGGGCTACGAGCAGTACTTC. Its translation: CAWTRDRGYEQYF. The complete variable domain, with remaining parts taken from reference TRBV30 and TRBJ2-7, reads SQTIHQWPATLVQPVGSPLSLECTVEGTSNPNLYWYRQAAGRGLQLLFYSVGIGQISSEVPQNLSASRPQDRQFILSSKKLLLSDSGFYLCAWTRDRGYEQYFGPGTRLTVT.

Ten or more counts support this clonotype. The chain's CDR3 is CASSLTLGDRVYEQYF. The CDR3 DNA reads TGTGCCAGCAGCTTAACCCTGGGCGACAGGGTCTACGAGCAGTACTTC. This chain uses TRBV7-2 with TRBJ2-7; 7 bases agree with TRBD1. This CDR3 spans 16 amino acids. The ends lost 2 bases at V and 3 bases at J; junction bases unmatched: 10. CDR1 is SGHTA and CDR2 is FQGNSA in the germline V gene.

A word on this clonotype: A clone one base away is much larger, so this may be a read error. The CDR3 reads CSVEFLGTCTDTQYF. The CDR3 nucleotides read TGCAGCGTTGAGTTTCTTGGCACGTGCACAGATACGCAGTATTTT. The chain uses TRBV29-1 and TRBJ2-3; no clear D gene. The CDR3 covers 15 residues. Trimming removed 3 bases from V and 1 base from J, with 14 bases in between. The germline CDR1 and CDR2 sequences are SQVTM and ANQGSEA.

This clonotype has ten or more counts. The J gene is TRBJ1-6, the V gene TRBV7-2; TRBD1 is a possible D gene (5 bases). Trimming took off 0 bases at V and 4 bases at J, with 10 bases between the two ends. The CDR3 consists of 16 residues. The germline CDR1 and CDR2 sequences are SGHTA and FQGNSA. CDR3 in amino acids: CASSLAIGEYNSPLHF. The CDR3, as DNA: TGTGCCAGCAGCTTAGCGATAGGGGAGTATAATTCACCCCTCCACTTT.

Ten or more counts support this clonotype. This chain links TRBV20-1 with TRBJ2-3, with 7 bases fitting TRBD1. Germline V gives CDR1 DFQATT, CDR2 SNEGSKA (reference sequence). J gave up 0 bases and V 5 bases, and 8 bases lay outside the gene matches. The CDR3 has 15 residues. Here the CDR3 DNA reads TGCAGTGCTTACAGGGGATCGACTAGCACAGATACGCAGTATTTT. As protein: CSAYRGSTSTDTQYF.

In its sample, this clonotype was seen many times. The genes are TRBV7-2 and TRBJ2-3, with 10 bases identical to TRBD1. This CDR3 contains 16 residues. With V trimmed by 1 base and J by 5 bases, 6 bases remained unmatched. Per germline, CDR1 SGHTA and CDR2 FQGNSA. DNA of the CDR3: TGTGCCAGCAGCTTAGTGACAGGGGGCGCGGGAGATACGCAGTATTTT. It specifies CASSLVTGGAGDTQYF.

This chain joins TRBV7-6 and TRBJ2-2; D may be TRBD2 (6 bases). This CDR3 is built from 15 residues. CDR1 is SGHVS and CDR2 is FNYEAQ in the germline V gene. V gave up 10 bases and J gave up 5 bases, with 20 bases separating them. The CDR3 sequence is CATSSGRQRTGELFF. The CDR3, as DNA: TGTGCCACCTCGTCGGGGAGGCAACGAACCGGGGAGCTGTTTTTT.

This clonotype was observed at least ten times. The genes are TRBV20-1 and TRBJ2-7; TRBD1 agrees at 7 bases. The J segment lost 0 bases and the V segment lost 3 bases, leaving 8 bases of the junction unmatched. This CDR3 is built from 15 residues. Looked up from germline, CDR1 is DFQATT and CDR2 is SNEGSKA (reference sequence). CDR3 amino acids: CSARSTGYPSYEQYF. The CDR3 DNA follows: TGCAGTGCTAGGTCGACAGGGTACCCCTCCTACGAGCAGTACTTC.

This clonotype was counted ten times or more. V gene TRBV29-1 combines with J gene TRBJ2-6; D call uncertain. The V end was cut by 3 bases, the J end by 2 bases, with 5 bases between. The CDR3 length is 13 residues. Germline V gene lookup returns CDR1 SQVTM and CDR2 ANQGSEA. In DNA form, the CDR3 reads TGCAGCGTTGATGCGACTGGGGCCAACGTCCTGACTTTC. Residues: CSVDATGANVLTF.

The chain has TRBV30 and TRBJ2-7; D gene unclear. V was trimmed by 2 bases and J by 1 base, leaving 3 bases between them. This CDR3 has 11 amino acids. Germline CDR1 and CDR2: GTSNPN and SVGIG (reference sequence). CDR3 sequence: CAWSKSYEQYF. In DNA form, the CDR3 reads TGTGCCTGGAGTAAATCCTACGAGCAGTACTTC.

The chain recombines TRBV12-5 with TRBJ2-1; D tentatively fits TRBD1 or TRBD2 (5 bases each). Germline V gene lookup returns CDR1 LGHNT and CDR2 FRNRAP. The V end was cut by 5 bases, the J end by 8 bases, with 10 bases between. This CDR3 is built from 12 residues. The CDR3 spells CASGRMGDEQFF. Here the CDR3 DNA reads TGTGCTAGTGGTCGCATGGGGGATGAGCAGTTCTTC. Full variable domain (missing parts from reference TRBV12-5 and TRBJ2-1): DARVTQTPRHKVTEMGQEVTMRCQPILGHNTVFWYRQTMMQGLELLAYFRNRAPLDDSGMPKDRFSAEMPDATLATLKIQPSEPRDSAVYFCASGRMGDEQFFGPGTRLTVL.

The DNA of the CDR3 is TGTGCCAGCAGTTACCCCGGGATAACCTACGAGCAGTACTTC. It translates to CASSYPGITYEQYF. The gene calls are TRBV7-9 and TRBJ2-7; D may be TRBD2 (5 bases). From germline, CDR1 is SEHNR and CDR2 FQNEAQ (reference sequence). There are 14 residues in the CDR3. V was trimmed by 6 bases and J by 2 bases, leaving 14 bases between them.